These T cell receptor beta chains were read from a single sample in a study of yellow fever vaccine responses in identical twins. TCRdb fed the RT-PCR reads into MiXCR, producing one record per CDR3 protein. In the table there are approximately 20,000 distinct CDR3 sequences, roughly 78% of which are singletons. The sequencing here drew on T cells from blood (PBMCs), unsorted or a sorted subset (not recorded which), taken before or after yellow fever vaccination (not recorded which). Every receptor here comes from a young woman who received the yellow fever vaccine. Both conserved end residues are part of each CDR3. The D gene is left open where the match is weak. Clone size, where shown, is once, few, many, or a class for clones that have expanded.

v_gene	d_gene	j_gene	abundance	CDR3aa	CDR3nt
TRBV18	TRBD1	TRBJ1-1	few	CASSSGQGTEAFF	TGTGCCAGCTCATCGGGACAGGGGACTGAAGCTTTCTTT
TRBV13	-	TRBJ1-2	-	CASKCGDRGYTF	TGTGCCAGCAAGTGCGGTGACAGAGGCTACACCTTC
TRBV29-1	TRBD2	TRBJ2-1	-	CSVYREGYNEQFF	TGCAGCGTTTACCGGGAGGGCTACAATGAGCAGTTCTTC
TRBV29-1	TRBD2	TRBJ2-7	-	CSVGHRLAVDEQYF	TGCAGCGTTGGGCACCGACTAGCGGTCGACGAGCAGTACTTC
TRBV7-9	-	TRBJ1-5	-	CASSPPTAVQPQHF	TGTGCCAGCAGCCCTCCGACCGCCGTCCAGCCCCAGCATTTT
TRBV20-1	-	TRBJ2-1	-	CSVASSDEQFF	TGCAGTGTAGCCTCCAGCGATGAGCAGTTCTTC
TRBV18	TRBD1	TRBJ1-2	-	CASSPPPRQGANYGYTF	TGTGCCAGCTCACCACCGCCGAGACAGGGGGCCAACTATGGCTACACCTTC
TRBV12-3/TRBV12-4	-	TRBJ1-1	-	CASSLRETVRPNTEAFF	TGTGCCAGCAGTTTACGGGAAACGGTGAGGCCGAACACTGAAGCTTTCTTT
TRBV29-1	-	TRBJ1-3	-	CSVEDLRQASGNTIYF	TGCAGCGTTGAAGATCTTCGACAGGCCTCTGGAAACACCATATATTTT
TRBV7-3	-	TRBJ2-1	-	CASSSLRDNEQFF	TGTGCCAGCAGCTCACTCAGGGACAATGAGCAGTTCTTC
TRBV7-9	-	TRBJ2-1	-	CASSFLTEYNEQFF	TGTGCCAGCAGCTTTTTGACAGAATACAATGAGCAGTTCTTC
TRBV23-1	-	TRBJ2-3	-	CASSQSKSNSNTDTQYF	TGCGCCAGCAGTCAATCGAAGTCTAACAGCAACACAGATACGCAGTATTTT
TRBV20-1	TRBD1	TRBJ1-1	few	CSANFRDRGPASQAFF	TGCAGTGCCAACTTCCGGGACAGGGGCCCAGCCTCCCAAGCTTTCTTT
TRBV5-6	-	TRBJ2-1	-	CASSLAVLGALYNEQFF	TGTGCCAGCAGCTTGGCCGTACTGGGGGCCCTTTACAATGAGCAGTTCTTC
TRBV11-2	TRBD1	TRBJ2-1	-	CASSLGGQVFGEQFF	TGTGCCAGCAGCTTAGGTGGACAGGTTTTTGGTGAGCAGTTCTTC
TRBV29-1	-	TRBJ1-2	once	CSVGTPGYYGYTF	TGCAGCGTTGGGACTCCGGGGTACTATGGCTACACCTTC
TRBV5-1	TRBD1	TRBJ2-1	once	CASSSSGTGPPNEQFF	TGCGCCAGCAGCTCCTCGGGGACAGGGCCCCCCAATGAGCAGTTCTTC
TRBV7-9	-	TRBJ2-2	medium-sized	CASSPPQGTGELFF	TGTGCCAGCAGCCCCCCCCAGGGGACCGGGGAGCTGTTTTTT
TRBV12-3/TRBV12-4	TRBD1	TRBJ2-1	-	CASTLQGAPYNEQFF	TGTGCCAGCACCCTTCAGGGGGCTCCCTACAATGAGCAGTTCTTC
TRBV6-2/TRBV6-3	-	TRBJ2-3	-	CASSPSVDTQYF	TGTGCCAGCAGTCCTAGCGTAGATACGCAGTATTTT
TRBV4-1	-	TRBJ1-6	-	CASSQGGTIRNSPLHF	TGCGCCAGCAGCCAAGGAGGGACAATTAGGAATTCACCCCTCCACTTT
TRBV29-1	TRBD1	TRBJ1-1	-	CSVDTDRGTEAFF	TGCAGCGTTGATACGGACAGGGGAACTGAAGCTTTCTTT
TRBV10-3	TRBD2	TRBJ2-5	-	CAISDGTSGKETQYF	TGTGCCATCAGTGATGGGACTAGCGGAAAAGAGACCCAGTACTTC
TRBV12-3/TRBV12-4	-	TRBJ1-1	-	CASRTGLGTEAFF	TGTGCCAGCCGTACGGGATTGGGCACTGAAGCTTTCTTT
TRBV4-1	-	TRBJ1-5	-	CASSQDPGYNQPQHF	TGCGCCAGCAGCCAAGATCCAGGGTACAATCAGCCCCAGCATTTT
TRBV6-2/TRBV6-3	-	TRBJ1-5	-	CASSYSGGGQGRGSQPQHF	TGTGCCAGCAGTTACTCGGGTGGTGGGCAGGGGAGGGGAAGTCAGCCCCAGCATTTT
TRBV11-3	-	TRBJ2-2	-	CASSFSASSTGELFF	TGTGCCAGCAGCTTCTCGGCTAGCTCCACCGGGGAGCTGTTTTTT
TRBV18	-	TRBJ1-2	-	CASSTPGAFYGYTF	TGTGCCAGCTCAACTCCAGGGGCGTTCTATGGCTACACCTTC
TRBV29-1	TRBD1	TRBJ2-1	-	CSVEGTGHNEQFF	TGCAGCGTTGAAGGGACAGGGCACAATGAGCAGTTCTTC
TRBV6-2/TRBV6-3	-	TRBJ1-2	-	CASSYQSDTGYTF	TGTGCCAGCAGTTACCAGTCCGACACTGGCTACACCTTC
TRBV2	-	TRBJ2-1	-	CASSLLSSYNEQFF	TGTGCCAGCAGTCTCTTAAGTTCCTACAATGAGCAGTTCTTC
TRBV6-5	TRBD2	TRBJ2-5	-	CASSWLSGGGETQYF	TGTGCCAGCAGTTGGCTGAGCGGGGGCGGAGAGACCCAGTACTTC
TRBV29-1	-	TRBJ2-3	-	CSVEGIGTHYTDTQYF	TGCAGCGTTGAAGGGATCGGGACCCATTACACAGATACGCAGTATTTT
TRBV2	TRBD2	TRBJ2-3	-	CASLTSGRGDTQYF	TGTGCCAGCCTAACTAGCGGGAGGGGAGATACGCAGTATTTT
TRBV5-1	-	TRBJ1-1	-	CASSFSGATEAFF	TGCGCCAGCAGCTTTTCAGGGGCCACTGAAGCTTTCTTT
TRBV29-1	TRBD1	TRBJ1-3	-	CSVGQGTGNTIYF	TGCAGCGTAGGACAGGGAACTGGAAACACCATATATTTT
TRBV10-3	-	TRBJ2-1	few	CAISEVAAYNEQFF	TGTGCCATCAGTGAGGTAGCGGCCTACAATGAGCAGTTCTTC
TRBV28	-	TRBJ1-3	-	CASSLSGGRSGNTIYF	TGTGCCAGCAGTTTATCTGGGGGGAGGTCTGGAAACACCATATATTTT
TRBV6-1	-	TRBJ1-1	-	CASSEALSLNTEAFF	TGTGCCAGCAGTGAAGCGCTAAGTTTGAACACTGAAGCTTTCTTT
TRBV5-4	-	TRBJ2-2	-	CASSLSSTGLTGELFF	TGTGCCAGCAGCTTGTCCTCCACGGGGTTAACCGGGGAGCTGTTTTTT